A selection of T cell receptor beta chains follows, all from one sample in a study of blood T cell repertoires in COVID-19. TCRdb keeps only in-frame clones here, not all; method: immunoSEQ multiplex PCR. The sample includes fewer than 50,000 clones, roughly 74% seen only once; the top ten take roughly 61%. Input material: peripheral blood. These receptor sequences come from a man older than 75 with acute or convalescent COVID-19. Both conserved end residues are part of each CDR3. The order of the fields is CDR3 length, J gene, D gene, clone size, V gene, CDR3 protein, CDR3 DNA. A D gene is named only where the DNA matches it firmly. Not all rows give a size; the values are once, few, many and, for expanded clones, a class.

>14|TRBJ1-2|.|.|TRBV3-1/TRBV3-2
CASSRTETNYGYTF
TGTGCCAGCAGCCGGACAGAAACTAACTATGGCTACACCTTC
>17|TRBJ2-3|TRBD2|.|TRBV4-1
CASSPSGLAGFTDTQYF
TGCGCCAGCAGCCCCTCGGGACTAGCGGGGTTCACAGATACGCAGTATTTT
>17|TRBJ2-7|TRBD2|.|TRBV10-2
CASSRTSGTAGRDEQYF
TGCGCCAGCAGCCGGACTAGCGGGACCGCCGGTAGGGACGAGCAGTACTTC
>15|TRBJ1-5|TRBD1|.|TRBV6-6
CASSYNRGMDQPQHF
TGTGCCAGCAGTTACAACAGGGGAATGGATCAGCCCCAGCATTTT
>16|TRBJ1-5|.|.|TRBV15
CATSSRSSHSNQPQHF
TGTGCCACCAGCAGTAGGAGCTCGCATAGCAATCAGCCCCAGCATTTT
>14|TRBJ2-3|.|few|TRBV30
CAWSPGSSTDTQYF
TGTGCCTGGAGTCCAGGGTCTAGCACAGATACGCAGTATTTT
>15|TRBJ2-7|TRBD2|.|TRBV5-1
CASSLLAGGYYEQYF
TGCGCCAGCAGCTTACTAGCGGGAGGGTACTACGAGCAGTACTTC
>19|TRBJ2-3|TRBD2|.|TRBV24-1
CATIGPTNLLAASTDTQYF
TGTGCCACCATAGGGCCCACAAACCTTCTAGCGGCTAGCACAGATACGCAGTATTTT
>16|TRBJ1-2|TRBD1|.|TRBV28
CASSFRWAGGFYGYTF
TGTGCCAGCAGTTTCCGATGGGCAGGGGGTTTCTATGGCTACACCTTC
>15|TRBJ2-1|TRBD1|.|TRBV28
CASSLTQGSYNEQFF
TGTGCCAGCAGTTTAACACAGGGGTCCTACAATGAGCAGTTCTTC
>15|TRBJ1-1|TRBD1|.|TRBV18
CASSPTRDRATEAFF
TGTGCCAGCTCCCCCACCCGGGACAGGGCCACTGAAGCTTTCTTT
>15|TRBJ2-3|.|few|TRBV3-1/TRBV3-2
CASSQRKGGSDTQYF
TGTGCCAGCAGCCAACGAAAGGGGGGGTCAGATACGCAGTATTTT
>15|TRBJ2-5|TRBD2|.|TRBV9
CASSVVAGVEETQYF
TGTGCCAGCAGCGTAGTAGCGGGAGTGGAAGAGACCCAGTACTTC
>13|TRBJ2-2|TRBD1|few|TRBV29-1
CSVQQGRNGELFF
TGCAGCGTTCAACAGGGGCGTAACGGGGAGCTGTTTTTT
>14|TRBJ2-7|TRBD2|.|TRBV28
CASRGLAGGYEQYF
TGTGCCAGCAGGGGACTAGCGGGAGGGTATGAGCAGTACTTC
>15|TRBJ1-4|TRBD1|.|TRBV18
CASSRDQGDNEKLFF
TGTGCCAGCTCAAGAGACCAGGGGGATAATGAAAAACTGTTTTTT
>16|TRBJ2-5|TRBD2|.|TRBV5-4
CASSWGTSGIQETQYF
TGTGCCAGCAGCTGGGGGACTAGCGGGATTCAAGAGACCCAGTACTTC
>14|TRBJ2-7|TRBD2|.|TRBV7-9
CASSDAWTSYEQYF
TGTGCCAGCAGCGACGCCTGGACTAGCTACGAGCAGTACTTC
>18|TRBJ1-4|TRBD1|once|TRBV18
CASSPSGQGAATREKLFF
TGTGCCAGCTCACCTTCCGGACAGGGGGCCGCAACTCGGGAAAAACTGTTTTTT
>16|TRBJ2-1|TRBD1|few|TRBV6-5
CASSYLDRGSYNEQFF
TGTGCCAGCAGTTACCTGGACAGGGGCTCCTACAATGAGCAGTTCTTC
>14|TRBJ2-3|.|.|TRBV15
CATSRDIGADTQYF
TGTGCCACCAGCAGAGATATAGGGGCAGATACGCAGTATTTT
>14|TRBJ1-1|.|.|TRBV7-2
CASSLARVGFEAFF
TGTGCCAGCAGCTTAGCGCGGGTGGGGTTTGAAGCTTTCTTT
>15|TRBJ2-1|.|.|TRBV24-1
CATSDSLSSYNEQFF
TGTGCCACCAGTGATTCCTTGAGCTCCTACAATGAGCAGTTCTTC
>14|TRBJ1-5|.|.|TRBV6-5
CASSRDNVNQPQHF
TGTGCCAGCAGTAGGGACAATGTCAATCAGCCCCAGCATTTT
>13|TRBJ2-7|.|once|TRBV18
CASSTGRSYEQYF
TGTGCCAGCTCAACCGGGAGATCCTACGAGCAGTACTTC
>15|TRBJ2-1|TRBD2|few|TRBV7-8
CASSPGLAGSQEQFF
TGTGCCAGCAGCCCGGGACTAGCGGGTTCCCAGGAGCAGTTCTTC
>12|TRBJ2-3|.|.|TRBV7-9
CASSSPQDTQYF
TGTGCCAGCAGCTCCCCCCAAGATACGCAGTATTTT
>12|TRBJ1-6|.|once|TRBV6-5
CASSRGGSPLHF
TGTGCCAGCAGTCGGGGAGGGTCACCCCTCCACTTT
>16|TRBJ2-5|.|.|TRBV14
CASSQSTGDRQETQYF
TGTGCCAGCAGCCAAAGCACGGGTGACCGCCAAGAGACCCAGTACTTC
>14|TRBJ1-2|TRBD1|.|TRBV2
CASSYGQGVYGYTF
TGTGCCAGCAGTTACGGACAGGGCGTCTATGGCTACACCTTC
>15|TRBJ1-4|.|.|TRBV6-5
CASRRTLATNEKLFF
TGTGCCAGCAGACGGACACTTGCAACTAATGAAAAACTGTTTTTT
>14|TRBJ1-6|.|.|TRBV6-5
CATIRVSYNSPLHF
TGTGCCACGATCAGGGTCTCCTATAATTCACCCCTCCACTTT
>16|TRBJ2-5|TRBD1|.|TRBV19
CASSSTGTGIQETQYF
TGTGCCAGTAGTTCCACCGGGACAGGGATACAAGAGACCCAGTACTTC
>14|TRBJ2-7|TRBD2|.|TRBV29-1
CSVGTSGSYNEQYF
TGCAGCGTGGGGACTAGCGGGAGCTACAACGAGCAGTACTTC
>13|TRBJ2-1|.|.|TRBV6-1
CASSESGFYEQFF
TGTGCCAGCAGTGAAAGCGGGTTCTATGAGCAGTTCTTC